One sample yielded the 10 T cell receptor beta chains listed below, sequenced in a study of shared clonotypes between healthy human individuals. Method: immunoSEQ multiplex PCR; TCRdb's copy keeps in-frame clones and lacks some. The sample contains approximately 2.5 million clones, over 85% of which appear only once. Sequencing was done on a sample of naive CD4+ T cells from PBMCs. Subset reported: CD45RA+ positively selected. These receptors all stem from a man aged 18 to 29 in good health. Some clones in this sample may be carry-over from other donors' samples.

CDR3 nucleotide sequence: TGTGCCAGCAGCGCTTCGGACTATAGCTCCTACAATGAGCAGTTCTTC. This gives the protein CASSASDYSSYNEQFF. This chain joins TRBV9 and TRBJ2-1, with a possible D match to TRBD2 (6 bases). With 3 bases removed from V and 0 bases from J, the gap between germline ends came to 13 bases. Per germline, CDR1 SGDLS and CDR2 YYNGEE. CDR3 size: 16 residues.

The chain uses TRBV14 and TRBJ1-2, with D possibly matching TRBD1 (5 bases). The CDR3 extends over 13 amino acids. CDR1 and CDR2 from the germline V gene are SGHDN and FVKESK. Trimming stripped 0 bases from V and 6 bases from J, with 8 bases between. The DNA for the CDR3 is TGTGCCAGCAGCCAAGAAAAGGGGAATGGCTACACCTTC. Its protein product is CASSQEKGNGYTF.

The chain joins TRBV11-2 to TRBJ1-1, with D perhaps TRBD1 (6 bases). From germline, CDR1 is SGHAT and CDR2 FQNNGV. CDR3 length equals 14 residues. The V end lost 4 bases, the J end lost 6 bases, and 15 bases lay between the germline ends. CDR3 bases: TGTGCCAGCAGCTGGACACTCAAGGGGGCTGAAGCTTTCTTT. Translating it yields CASSWTLKGAEAFF.

The chain couples TRBV10-3 to TRBJ2-2, with 11 bases matching TRBD2. From germline, CDR1 is ENHRY and CDR2 SYGVKD. The V segment lost 0 bases and the J segment 0 bases; nucleotides outside the gene matches: 9. This CDR3 is 20 amino acids long. The DNA of the CDR3 is TGTGCCATCAGTGAGTCCCCCGGGACTAGCGGAACCTCGAACACCGGGGAGCTGTTTTTT. This encodes CAISESPGTSGTSNTGELFF.

Concerning this clone: Germline is not matched at one junction end, which may reflect a read error. The V call is TRBV2, the J call TRBJ1-1; D possibly corresponds to TRBD1 (6 bases). This CDR3 spans 12 amino acids. CDR1 and CDR2 from the germline V gene are SNHLY and FYNNEI. CDR3 loop: CARRGAFKTRLF. Here the CDR3 DNA reads TGTGCCAGAAGGGGGGCCTTCAAAACGCGCCTCTTT.

The chain is built from TRBV6-1 and TRBJ1-5; 7 bases are shared with TRBD1. CDR1 and CDR2 (germline): MNHNS, SASEGT. The junction had 7 bases not matched to a gene; V was cut back by 8 bases and J by 3 bases. This CDR3 has 14 amino acids. CDR3 coding DNA: TGTGCCAGCCAGAGGGGACAGAACAATCAGCCCCAGCATTTT. It encodes CASQRGQNNQPQHF.

This rearrangement joins TRBV5-8 to TRBJ1-1, with 12 bases that match TRBD1. V was pared by 1 base and J by 6 bases, with 7 bases of the junction left unmatched. Germline CDR1 is SGHTS and CDR2 is YDEGEE. The CDR3 runs 16 residues. CDR3 sequence: CASSLRGTGGLSEAFF. CDR3 in DNA: TGTGCCAGCAGCTTGCGCGGGACAGGGGGCCTTTCTGAAGCTTTCTTT.

V gene TRBV4-3 combines with J gene TRBJ2-2; D is unclear. This CDR3 contains 15 residues. Germline V lookup: CDR1 LGHNA, CDR2 YSLEER. The ends were cut back, 3 bases at V and 5 bases at J, with 13 bases in the middle. CDR3 in amino acids: CASSQSMWETGELFF. The CDR3 region has the DNA TGCGCCAGCAGCCAGAGTATGTGGGAAACCGGGGAGCTGTTTTTT.

The J gene is TRBJ2-2, the V gene TRBV7-2, with no clear D. Deletions cut 2 bases from V and 2 bases from J, with 6 bases between. CDR3 length equals 14 residues. Germline CDR1 and CDR2: SGHTA and FQGNSA. The CDR3 loop is CASSLPPNTGELFF. CDR3 DNA sequence: TGTGCCAGCAGCTTACCTCCTAACACCGGGGAGCTGTTTTTT. Together with reference TRBV7-2 and TRBJ2-2, the CDR3 gives the full variable domain: GAGVSQSPSNKVTEKGKDVELRCDPISGHTALYWYRQSLGQGLEFLIYFQGNSAPDKSGLPSDRFSAERTGGSVSTLTIQRTQQEDSAVYLCASSLPPNTGELFFGEGSRLTVL.

The chain recombines TRBV28 with TRBJ2-7; 9 bases fit TRBD1. With V trimmed by 6 bases and J by 5 bases, 2 bases remained unmatched. CDR3 length equals 12 residues. The germline CDR1 and CDR2 sequences are MDHEN and SYDVKM. The CDR3 DNA reads as TGTGCCAGCAGACAGGGGGCCCACGAGCAGTACTTC. Its protein is CASRQGAHEQYF.